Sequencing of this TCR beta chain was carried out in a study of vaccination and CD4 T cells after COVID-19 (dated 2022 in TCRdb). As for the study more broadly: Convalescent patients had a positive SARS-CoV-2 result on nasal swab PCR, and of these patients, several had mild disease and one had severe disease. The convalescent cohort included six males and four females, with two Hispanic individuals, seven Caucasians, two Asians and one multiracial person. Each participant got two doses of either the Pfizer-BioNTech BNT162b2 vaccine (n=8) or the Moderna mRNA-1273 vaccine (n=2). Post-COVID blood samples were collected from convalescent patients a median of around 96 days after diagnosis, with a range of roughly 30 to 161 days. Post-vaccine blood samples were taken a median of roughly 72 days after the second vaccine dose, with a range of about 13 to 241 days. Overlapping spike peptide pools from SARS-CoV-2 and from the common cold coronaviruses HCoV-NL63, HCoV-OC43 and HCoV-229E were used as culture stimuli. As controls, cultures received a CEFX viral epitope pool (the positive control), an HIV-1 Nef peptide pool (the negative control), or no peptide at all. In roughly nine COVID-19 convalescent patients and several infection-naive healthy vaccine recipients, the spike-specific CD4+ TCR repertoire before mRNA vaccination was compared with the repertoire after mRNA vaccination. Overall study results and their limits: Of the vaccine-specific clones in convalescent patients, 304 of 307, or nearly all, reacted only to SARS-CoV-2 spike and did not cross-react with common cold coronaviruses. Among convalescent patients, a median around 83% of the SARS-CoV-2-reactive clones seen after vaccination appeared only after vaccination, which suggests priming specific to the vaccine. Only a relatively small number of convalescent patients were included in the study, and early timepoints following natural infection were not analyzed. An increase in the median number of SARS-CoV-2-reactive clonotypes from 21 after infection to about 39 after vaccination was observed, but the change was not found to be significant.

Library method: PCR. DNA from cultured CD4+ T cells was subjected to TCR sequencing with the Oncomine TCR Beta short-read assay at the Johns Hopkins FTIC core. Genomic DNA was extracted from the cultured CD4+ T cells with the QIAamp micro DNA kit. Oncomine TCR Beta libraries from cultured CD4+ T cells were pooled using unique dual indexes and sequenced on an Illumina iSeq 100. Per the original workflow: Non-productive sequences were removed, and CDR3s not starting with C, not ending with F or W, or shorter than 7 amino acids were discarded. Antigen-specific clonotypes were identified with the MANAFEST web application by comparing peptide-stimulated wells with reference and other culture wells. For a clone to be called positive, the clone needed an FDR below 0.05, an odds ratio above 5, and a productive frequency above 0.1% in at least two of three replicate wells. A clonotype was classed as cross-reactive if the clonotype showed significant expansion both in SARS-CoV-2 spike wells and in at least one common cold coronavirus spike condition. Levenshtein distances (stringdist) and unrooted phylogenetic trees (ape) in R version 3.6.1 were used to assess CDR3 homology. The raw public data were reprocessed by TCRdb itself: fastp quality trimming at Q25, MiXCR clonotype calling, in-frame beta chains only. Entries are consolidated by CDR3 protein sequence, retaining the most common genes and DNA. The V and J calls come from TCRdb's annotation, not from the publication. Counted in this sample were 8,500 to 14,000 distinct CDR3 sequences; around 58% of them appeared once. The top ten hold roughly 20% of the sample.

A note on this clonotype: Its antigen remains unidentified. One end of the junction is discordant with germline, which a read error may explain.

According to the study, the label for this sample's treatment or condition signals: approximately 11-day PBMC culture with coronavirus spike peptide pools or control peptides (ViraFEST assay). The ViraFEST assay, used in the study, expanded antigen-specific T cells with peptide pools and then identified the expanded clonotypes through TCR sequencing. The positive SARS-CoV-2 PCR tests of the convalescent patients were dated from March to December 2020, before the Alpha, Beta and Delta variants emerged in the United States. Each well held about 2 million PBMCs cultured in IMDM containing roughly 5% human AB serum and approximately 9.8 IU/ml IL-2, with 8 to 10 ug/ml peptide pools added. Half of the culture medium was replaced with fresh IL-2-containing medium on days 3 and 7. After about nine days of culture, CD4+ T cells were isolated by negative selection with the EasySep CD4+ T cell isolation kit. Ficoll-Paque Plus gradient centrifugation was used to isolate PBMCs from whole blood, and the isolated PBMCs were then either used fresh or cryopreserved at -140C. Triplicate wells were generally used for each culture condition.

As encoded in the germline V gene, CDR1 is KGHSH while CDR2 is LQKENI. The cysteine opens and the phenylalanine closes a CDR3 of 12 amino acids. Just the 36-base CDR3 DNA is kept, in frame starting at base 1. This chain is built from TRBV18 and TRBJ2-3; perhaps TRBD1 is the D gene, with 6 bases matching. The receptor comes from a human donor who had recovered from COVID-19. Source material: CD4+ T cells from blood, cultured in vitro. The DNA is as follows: TGTGCCAGCTCCCGACAGGTCGATGGCAGTATTTTT. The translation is CASSRQVDGSIF.